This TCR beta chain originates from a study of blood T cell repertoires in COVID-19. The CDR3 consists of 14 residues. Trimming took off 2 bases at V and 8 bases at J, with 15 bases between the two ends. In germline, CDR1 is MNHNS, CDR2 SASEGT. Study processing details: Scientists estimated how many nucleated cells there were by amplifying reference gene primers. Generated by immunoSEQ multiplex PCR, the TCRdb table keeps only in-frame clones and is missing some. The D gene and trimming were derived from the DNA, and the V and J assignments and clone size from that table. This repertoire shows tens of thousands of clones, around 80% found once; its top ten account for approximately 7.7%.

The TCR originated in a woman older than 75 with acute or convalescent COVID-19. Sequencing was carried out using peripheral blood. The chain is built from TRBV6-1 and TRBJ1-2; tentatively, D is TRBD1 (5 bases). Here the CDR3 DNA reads TGTGCCAGCAGTGAACATGGGAGGGGAGGGGGCTACACCTTC. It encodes CASSEHGRGGGYTF.